This is a list of T cell receptor beta chains from one sample in a study of T cells in Graves' hyperthyroidism and ophthalmopathy. TCRdb re-called the multiplex PCR reads through MiXCR, storing one row per CDR3 protein. The data show about 250,000 distinct CDR3 sequences, around 25% seen once. Material for sequencing was blood. Receptors were obtained from a woman between 40 and 50 years old with Graves' ophthalmopathy. CDR3s include the opening cysteine and the closing phenylalanine or tryptophan. D genes are given only for firm matches. A clone size is listed for some rows: how often the clone was seen (once, few, many), or a class if it is expanded.

d_gene	abundance	v_gene	j_gene	CDR3nt	CDR3aa
.	.	TRBV20-1	TRBJ2-7	TGCAGTGCTGAACAGAAAGTGGACGAGCAGTACTTC	CSAEQKVDEQYF
.	many	TRBV30	TRBJ1-5	TGTGCCTGGAGCGCCTCCCGAGATCAGCCCCAGCATTTT	CAWSASRDQPQHF
.	.	TRBV12-3/TRBV12-4	TRBJ2-5	TGTGCCAGCAGCCGGAGGGTAGAGACCCAGTACTTC	CASSRRVETQYF
.	many	TRBV5-6	TRBJ1-1	TGTGCCAGCAGTTTCCAGGGGCCCAGGATGTCTGCTTTCTTT	CASSFQGPRMSAFF
.	many	TRBV19	TRBJ1-1	TGTGCCAGTAGCAGGGAATTTCGGACTGAAGCTTTCTTT	CASSREFRTEAFF
.	.	TRBV15	TRBJ2-7	TGTGCCACCAGCAGAGTAGGAGCCCGCGAGCAGTACTTC	CATSRVGAREQYF
.	many	TRBV20-1	TRBJ2-5	TGCAGTGCACGGGGGACAAAACAAGAGACCCAGTACTTC	CSARGTKQETQYF
.	many	TRBV9	TRBJ1-3	TGTGCCAGCAGCGTAGAGGGTGGAAACACCATATATTTT	CASSVEGGNTIYF
TRBD2	.	TRBV30	TRBJ2-5	TGTGCCTGGAGAAGGCTAGCGGGAGGAGAGACCCAGTACTTC	CAWRRLAGGETQYF
.	many	TRBV10-3	TRBJ1-6	TGTGCCATCAGTGAAGGGGCAGGGATGATTTCACCCCTCCACTTT	CAISEGAGMISPLHF
.	many	TRBV7-8	TRBJ2-7	TGTGCCAGCAGCTCGCCCACCTACGAGCAGTACTTC	CASSSPTYEQYF
TRBD2	many	TRBV5-1	TRBJ2-7	TGCGCCAGCAGCTCTTATAGCGGGAGTAACGAGCAGTACTTC	CASSSYSGSNEQYF
TRBD1	many	TRBV19	TRBJ1-5	TGTGCCAGTAGTACGACAGGGGGCCTTCAGCCCCAGCATTTT	CASSTTGGLQPQHF
.	many	TRBV5-1	TRBJ1-1	TGCGCCAGCAGCCGAGGGGCAGAGAACACTGAAGCTTTCTTT	CASSRGAENTEAFF
.	many	TRBV27	TRBJ1-1	TGTGCCAGCCTGTGGAGGGGGAACACTGAAGCTTTCTTT	CASLWRGNTEAFF
.	many	TRBV6-1	TRBJ2-2	TGTGCCAGCAAAAGGCAGGGAAACACCGGGGAGCTGTTTTTT	CASKRQGNTGELFF
.	many	TRBV19	TRBJ2-2	TGTGCCAGTAGTACACAGGGTCGCACCGGGGAGCTGTTTTTT	CASSTQGRTGELFF
.	many	TRBV20-1	TRBJ2-5	TGCAGTGCTAGGGGGCCTGGGGGGAACCGACCAGAGACCCAGTACTTC	CSARGPGGNRPETQYF
TRBD1	.	TRBV6-5	TRBJ2-5	TGTGCCAGCAGTTACGGGCAGGGGGCCCGGGAGACCCAGTACTTC	CASSYGQGARETQYF
.	many	TRBV2	TRBJ2-7	TGTGCCACCGAGAAAGAGGTGGGGCCCTACGAGCAGTACTTC	CATEKEVGPYEQYF
TRBD1	.	TRBV11-1	TRBJ2-7	TGTGCCAGCAGCCTTTCGGGACAGGGGATCGATGCAGACTACGAGCAGTACTTC	CASSLSGQGIDADYEQYF
.	few	TRBV6-1	TRBJ1-2	TGTGCCAGCAGCATTGGACAGTCCCCACATGGCTACACCTTC	CASSIGQSPHGYTF
.	many	TRBV27	TRBJ1-3	TGTGCCAGCAGTGTTTATCCGGCTGGAAACACCATATATTTT	CASSVYPAGNTIYF
.	.	TRBV12-3/TRBV12-4	TRBJ1-1	TGTGCCAGCAGATCAGGTCATACTGAAGCTTTCTTT	CASRSGHTEAFF
.	.	TRBV19	TRBJ1-1	TGTGCCAGTAGTAACGCGGGACCGAACACTGAAGCTTTCTTT	CASSNAGPNTEAFF
TRBD1	.	TRBV10-3	TRBJ2-7	TGTGCCATCAGCGCTACGGGACAGGGAACGGAGTACTTC	CAISATGQGTEYF
.	many	TRBV9	TRBJ2-7	TGTGCCAGCAGCGTAGAGTGGGACCCACGCTACGAGCAGTACTTC	CASSVEWDPRYEQYF
.	many	TRBV6-1	TRBJ2-2	TGTGCCAGCAGTGAACGACTATCCGGGGAGCTGTTTTTT	CASSERLSGELFF
.	once	TRBV27	TRBJ1-2	TGTGCCAGCAGTCCCTCACTCCGGGACCACTATGGCTACACCTTC	CASSPSLRDHYGYTF